Detailed here is one T cell receptor (beta chain). The treatment was: preoperative locoregional IRX-2 cytokine immunotherapy. Preoperative locoregional IRX-2 cytokine immunotherapy was tested in the phase Ib source study. The source of the sample is a study of preoperative IRX-2 immunotherapy in early breast cancer. Germline CDR1 is SEHNR and CDR2 is FQNEAQ (reference sequence). CDR3 length: 14 residues. Trimming removed 5 bases from V and 6 bases from J, with 17 bases in between. Profiling relied on immunoSEQ multiplex PCR, and the TCRdb table lists in-frame clones only, not all of them. The sample comprises tens of thousands of clones, roughly 96% of which are singletons, and around 15% rests with the top ten.

This receptor was obtained from a human donor with breast cancer. This sequence joins TRBV7-9 and TRBJ2-7, with a weak D call TRBD1 (7 bases). Source: tumor tissue, taken after IRX-2 immunotherapy. CDR3 protein: CASSLNLQGGEQYF. The CDR3 nucleotides read TGTGCCAGCAGCCTAAATCTCCAGGGGGGCGAGCAGTACTTC.